These 21 T cell receptor beta chains were all obtained from the same sample, sequenced in a study of persistence of HIV-infected CD4 T cells. Cells were stimulated with CMV-infected fibroblast lysates at about 9.4 ug/mL. Memory cells lacking CD40L and CD69 with high CD45RO were sorted. Their specific antigens are unknown. This was the immunoSEQ version 4 assay in survey mode. This table comes from immunoSEQ multiplex PCR, and its TCRdb copy is limited to in-frame clones, with some not included. Of about 33,000 clones in the sample, roughly 82% are singletons; the top ten hold roughly 6.7%. Sequences were derived from CD4+ T cells sorted from PBMCs after approximately 19-hour stimulation, sampled from a patient who received antiretroviral therapy. The receptor set was obtained from an adult woman with HIV who was CMV-seropositive.

The chain joins TRBV19 to TRBJ1-6; D gene unclear. This CDR3 is built from 15 residues. V lost 0 bases and J lost 6, with 9 bases in between. Germline V gene lookup returns CDR1 LNHDA and CDR2 SQIVND (reference sequence). The CDR3 spells CASSIEGNGNSPLHF. The CDR3 nucleotides are TGTGCCAGTAGTATAGAGGGTAATGGTAATTCACCCCTCCACTTT.

This chain links TRBV5-1 with TRBJ2-5; TRBD2 is a possible D gene (6 bases). V was pared by 5 bases and J by 2 bases, with 16 bases between. The CDR3 runs 15 residues. The germline CDR1 and CDR2 sequences are SGHRS and YFSETQ. In DNA, the CDR3 is TGCGCCAGCAGGGGATCGGGGGTACCACAAGAGACCCAGTACTTC. This translates into CASRGSGVPQETQYF.

Details on this clone: A read error may account for a junction end that differs from germline. In the same sample, other DNA sequences code for this CDR3. This chain uses TRBV9 with TRBJ2-2, with TRBD2 matching 7 bases. CDR3 length equals 15 residues. The germline V gene has CDR1 SGDLS and CDR2 YYNGEE. The CDR3 nucleotides are TGCGCCAGCAGCGTCGGGGGGAGGGGCACCGGGGAGCTGTTTTTT. Its translation is CASSVGGRGTGELFF.

The chain couples TRBV5-4 to TRBJ1-6; D is ambiguous. The CDR3 runs to 15 residues. V was trimmed by 6 bases and J by 6 bases, leaving 16 bases between them. Per germline, CDR1 SGHNT and CDR2 YYREEE (reference sequence). This CDR3 reads CASTLMSAGNSPLHF. DNA for the CDR3: TGTGCCAGCACCCTGATGTCGGCCGGTAATTCACCCCTCCACTTT.

The chain has TRBV7-6 and TRBJ2-7; D is perhaps TRBD1 or TRBD2 (5 bases each). CDR3 length: 14 residues. CDR1 is SGHVS and CDR2 is FNYEAQ in the germline V gene. V lost 8 bases and J 2 bases, leaving 16 bases between the germline ends. The CDR3: CASARDGETYEQYF. CDR3 DNA sequence: TGTGCCAGCGCCCGGGACGGCGAAACCTACGAGCAGTACTTC.

The rearrangement joins TRBV14 to TRBJ1-3, with D uncertain. V gave up 4 bases and J gave up 0 bases, with 4 bases separating them. Germline-derived CDR1 and CDR2 are SGHDN and FVKESK. The CDR3 is 13 residues long. The CDR3 spells CASSRNSGNTIYF. DNA of the CDR3: TGTGCCAGCAGCCGTAACTCTGGAAACACCATATATTTT.

The chain is built from TRBV3-1 (or the pseudogene TRBV3-2) and TRBJ1-2, with unresolved D. This CDR3 is 14 amino acids long. Trimming cost V 4 bases and J 0 bases, with 9 bases left between them. Germline V gene data show CDR1 as LGHDT and CDR2 as YNNKEL (reference sequence). CDR3 in amino acids: CASSLIDSNYGYTF. CDR3 coding DNA: TGTGCCAGCAGCCTCATAGACTCTAACTATGGCTACACCTTC.

This clone appeared a single time. This chain connects TRBV29-1 to TRBJ2-1, with 7 bases fitting TRBD2. Germline V gives CDR1 SQVTM, CDR2 ANQGSEA. The CDR3 sequence is 15 residues long. V shed 7 bases and J 4 bases; nucleotides not matched to a gene: 13. CDR3 in DNA: TGCAGCGCCTCCTTACTAGCGAGAGGTTACAATGAGCAGTTCTTC. Protein: CSASLLARGYNEQFF.

The rearrangement uses TRBV29-1 and TRBJ1-2; the D is unclear. The V gene's germline CDR1 is SQVTM and CDR2 ANQGSEA. V dropped 4 bases and J dropped 4 bases, with 7 bases sitting between them. This CDR3 region has 11 residues. CDR3 loop: CSVVEAYGYTF. In nucleotides, the CDR3 is TGCAGCGTTGTGGAAGCCTATGGCTACACCTTC.

V usage is TRBV28 and J usage is TRBJ1-2; D might be TRBD1 (6 bases). The germline V and J ends were trimmed by 9 bases and 4 bases, with 18 bases remaining between them. The CDR3 length is 14 residues. Germline lookup yields CDR1 MDHEN and CDR2 SYDVKM. The CDR3 DNA reads as TGTGCCAGTTTAGGGGGAGGGAACAGCTATGGCTACACCTTC. Translation: CASLGGGNSYGYTF.

V gene TRBV7-8 combines with J gene TRBJ2-1, with D possibly being TRBD1 (6 bases). CDR3 size: 16 residues. The V gene lost 4 bases and the J gene lost 8 bases, with 21 bases spanning the gap. Germline CDR1 is SGHVS and CDR2 is FQNEAQ. The CDR3 protein is CASSSTDRPARDEQFF. DNA of the CDR3: TGTGCCAGCAGCTCCACAGACAGGCCTGCGAGGGATGAGCAGTTCTTC.

As concerns this clone: Compared with germline, one end of the junction differs, possibly owing to a read error. The sample holds other DNA sequences that translate to the same CDR3. The chain recombines TRBV6-1 with TRBJ2-2; D ambiguous. This CDR3 has 13 amino acids. Germline V lookup: CDR1 MNHNS, CDR2 SASEGT. The CDR3 DNA sequence: TGCGCCAGCAGTGAGATGAGGACCGGGGAGCTGTTTTTT. This gives the protein CASSEMRTGELFF.

This chain joins TRBV5-1 and TRBJ2-5; possibly TRBD2 for D (6 bases). Germline V gene lookup returns CDR1 SGHRS and CDR2 YFSETQ. The CDR3 loop spans 15 amino acids. V was shortened by 7 bases and J by 4 bases, with 20 bases between the two germline ends. CDR3 in amino acids: CASALVGTPGETQYF. The CDR3 DNA sequence: TGCGCCAGCGCGCTGGTTGGGACTCCAGGAGAGACCCAGTACTTC.

DNA for the CDR3: TGTGCCAGTAGTATAGGAAAGGGGGCCGTTCCCCATTCCTACGAGCAGTACTTC. Amino acid sequence: CASSIGKGAVPHSYEQYF. This chain links TRBV19 with TRBJ2-7, with TRBD1 matching over 7 bases. Germline V CDR1 and CDR2: LNHDA, SQIVND (reference sequence). The CDR3 has 18 residues. Unmatched junction bases numbered 13, after V lost 1 base and J lost 1 base. The entire variable domain, with the rest obtained from reference TRBV19 and TRBJ2-7, is as follows: DGGITQSPKYLFRKEGQNVTLSCEQNLNHDAMYWYRQDPGQGLRLIYYSQIVNDFQKGDIAEGYSVSREKKESFPLTVTSAQKNPTAFYLCASSIGKGAVPHSYEQYFGPGTRLTVT.

The chain joins TRBV3-1 (or the pseudogene TRBV3-2) to TRBJ2-7, with TRBD2 matching 7 bases. The CDR3 extends over 14 amino acids. V was clipped by 1 base and J by 6 bases; unmatched bases: 6. Germline-derived CDR1 and CDR2 are LGHDT and YNNKEL (reference sequence). The CDR3 sequence: CASSQGGGSIEQYF. The CDR3 bases are TGTGCCAGCAGCCAAGGGGGCGGGAGCATCGAGCAGTACTTC.

The rearrangement uses TRBV20-1 and TRBJ2-2; TRBD1 matches at 8 bases. V gave up 3 bases and J gave up 1 base; unmatched junction bases: 1. Germline V gene data show CDR1 as DFQATT and CDR2 as SNEGSKA (reference sequence). This CDR3 spans 14 amino acids. In nucleotides, the CDR3 is TGCAGTGCTAGTGACAGGGGGAACACCGGGGAGCTGTTTTTT. Residues: CSASDRGNTGELFF.

The chain recombines TRBV5-1 with TRBJ1-1; 7 nucleotides line up with TRBD1. V trimming: 0 bases; J trimming: 2 bases; junction bases outside the gene matches: 10. This CDR3 contains 17 residues. Germline V CDR1 and CDR2: SGHRS, YFSETQ. The CDR3 protein is CASSLGQGGGSNTEAFF. CDR3 DNA sequence: TGCGCCAGCAGCTTGGGACAGGGCGGAGGATCTAACACTGAAGCTTTCTTT.

This rearrangement joins TRBV7-6 to TRBJ2-3; 7 nucleotides line up with TRBD1. Germline-derived CDR1 and CDR2 are SGHVS and FNYEAQ. The CDR3 has 14 amino acids. The trim removed 5 bases at V and 2 bases at J, leaving 4 bases unmatched. The CDR3 nucleotides read TGTGCCAGCAGCCAAGACAGGGTCACAGATACGCAGTATTTT. Translating gives CASSQDRVTDTQYF.

The CDR3 DNA sequence: TGCGCCAGCAGCTTGGGAGCGGGAGTACGTGATGAGCAGTTCTTC. Its protein product is CASSLGAGVRDEQFF. This chain connects TRBV5-1 to TRBJ2-1; 8 bases line up with TRBD2. The V and J ends lost 0 bases and 8 bases, in that order; junction bases with no gene match: 7. CDR1 and CDR2 from the germline V gene are SGHRS and YFSETQ. The CDR3 runs to 15 residues.

The chain couples TRBV28 to TRBJ2-5, with D tentatively TRBD2 (5 bases). There are 15 residues in the CDR3. Germline V gene sequence: CDR1 MDHEN, CDR2 SYDVKM. Trimming cost V 6 bases and J 4 bases, with 18 bases left between them. The CDR3 DNA reads TGTGCCAGCAGCGGAGCCGACGGAGGAGGAGAGACCCAGTACTTC. Translating it yields CASSGADGGGETQYF.

The V gene is TRBV6-1, the J gene TRBJ2-2; D not certain. The CDR3 contains 12 residues. CDR1 is MNHNS, CDR2 SASEGT, per germline. The ends were cut back, 6 bases at V and 5 bases at J, with 7 bases in the middle. The chain's CDR3 is CASRSQTGELFF. CDR3 sequence (DNA): TGTGCCAGCAGGAGCCAAACCGGGGAGCTGTTTTTT.